The 18 T cell receptor beta chains listed next were all sequenced from one sample in a study of beta chain features in type 1 diabetes. General study points: All four CD4+ subsets of Type 1 diabetes patients contained TCRB CDR3s that were moderately but significantly shorter.

The antigens of these receptors remain unknown. The whole isolated RNA underwent reverse transcription, so sequencing captured expressed TCRB transcripts. Method: immunoSEQ multiplex PCR; TCRdb's copy keeps in-frame clones and lacks some. The table records about 660,000 clones, around 15% of them present only once. The sequenced sample consisted of naive CD4+ T cells from blood. The source is a man between 18 and 29 years old with type 1 diabetes.

The chain uses TRBV29-1 and TRBJ2-2; D could derive from TRBD1 or TRBD2 (5 bases each). Per the germline V gene, CDR1 is SQVTM and CDR2 is ANQGSEA. This CDR3 spans 15 amino acids. V gave up 2 bases and J gave up 1 base, with 11 bases separating them. CDR3 sequence: CSVEYLGRNTGELFF. As DNA, the CDR3 is TGCAGCGTTGAATACTTGGGACGGAACACCGGGGAGCTGTTTTTT.

The chain's CDR3 is CASSQAVGPGGNTEAFF. Written as DNA, the CDR3 is TGCGCCAGCAGCCAGGCAGTGGGGCCCGGAGGGAACACTGAAGCTTTCTTT. The V gene is TRBV4-1, the J gene TRBJ1-1; tentatively, D is TRBD1 (5 bases). V was trimmed by 3 bases and J by 1 base, leaving 18 bases between them. From germline, CDR1 is MGHRA and CDR2 YSYEKL. This CDR3 spans 17 amino acids.

In its sample, this clone was seen a few times. The chain couples TRBV5-1 to TRBJ1-2, with TRBD1 matching over 7 bases. Germline CDR1 is SGHRS and CDR2 is YFSETQ. The V gene end was trimmed by 4 bases and the J gene end by 6 bases; junction bases not matched to a gene: 21. The CDR3 spans 18 residues. As DNA, the CDR3 is TGCGCCAGCAGCACCGTTATCCAACAGGGGTTTCGACGGGATGGCTACACCTTC. This sequence encodes CASSTVIQQGFRRDGYTF.

Details on this clone: One end of the junction varies from germline; a read error may be responsible. The V and J genes are TRBV14 and TRBJ1-2, with TRBD1 identical over 8 bases. Germline V gene data show CDR1 as SGHDN and CDR2 as FVKESK. CDR3 length equals 12 residues. The CDR3 DNA reads TGTGCCAGCAGCCTCGGACAGGGCGCCATATCCTTC. Translating gives CASSLGQGAISF.

The chain has TRBV14 and TRBJ2-7, with D unresolved. The CDR3 totals 12 residues. Germline CDR1 is SGHDN and CDR2 is FVKESK. The V end lost 6 bases, the J end lost 5 bases, and 11 bases lay between the germline ends. CDR3 sequence reads: CASSSFGHEQYF. In nucleotides, the CDR3 is TGTGCCAGCAGTTCCTTTGGCCACGAGCAGTACTTC.

This clone has just a few counts. This chain links TRBV30 with TRBJ1-3, with D hard to call. The V end lost 3 bases, the J end lost 2 bases, and 14 bases lay between the germline ends. The germline gives CDR1 GTSNPN, CDR2 SVGIG (reference sequence). CDR3 length equals 15 residues. In DNA, the CDR3 is TGTGCCTGGAGGACTGTGGGAGGGACTGGAAACACCATATATTTT. Translation: CAWRTVGGTGNTIYF.

The genes are TRBV2 and TRBJ2-2; D is possibly TRBD2 (5 bases). V was clipped by 7 bases and J by 4 bases, with 13 bases between them. Looked up from germline, CDR1 is SNHLY and CDR2 is FYNNEI. The CDR3 has 14 amino acids. The CDR3: CASTELVSTGELFF. The CDR3 nucleotides are TGTGCCAGCACGGAACTAGTTAGCACCGGGGAGCTGTTTTTT.

The chain joins TRBV4-1 to TRBJ2-7; D is perhaps TRBD1 (6 bases). Germline values: CDR1 MGHRA, CDR2 YSYEKL. The CDR3 is 15 residues long. Trimming removed 0 bases from V and 7 bases from J, with 16 bases in between. The CDR3 DNA reads TGCGCCAGCAGCCAAGATGACAGGTCGGGGCGAGAGCAGTACTTC. The encoded protein is CASSQDDRSGREQYF.

This chain connects TRBV30 to TRBJ2-7; 8 bases are a match to TRBD1. Trimming cost V 5 bases and J 1 base; bases outside gene matches: 7. Looked up from germline, CDR1 is GTSNPN and CDR2 is SVGIG (reference sequence). The CDR3 extends over 14 amino acids. CDR3 sequence (DNA): TGTGCCTGGGTTCCTAGGACAGGGTCCTACGAGCAGTACTTC. It is translated as CAWVPRTGSYEQYF.

Comment on this clone: The same CDR3 arises from other DNA sequences in this sample as well. V is TRBV9 and J is TRBJ2-5, with D possibly TRBD2 on 6 matching bases. The CDR3 length is 14 residues. From germline, CDR1 is SGDLS and CDR2 YYNGEE. V was cut by 2 bases and J by 2 bases, with 10 bases left in between. CDR3 residues: CASSVAGSQETQYF. CDR3 nucleotides: TGTGCCAGCAGCGTCGCGGGGTCGCAAGAGACCCAGTACTTC. Supplemented by reference TRBV9 and TRBJ2-5, the full variable domain reads DSGVTQTPKHLITATGQRVTLRCSPRSGDLSVYWYQQSLDQGLQFLIQYYNGEERAKGNILERFSAQQFPDLHSELNLSSLELGDSALYFCASSVAGSQETQYFGPGTRLLVL.

This chain connects TRBV7-6 to TRBJ2-1; D possibly corresponds to TRBD2 (6 bases). The germline V and J ends were trimmed by 2 bases and 3 bases, with 11 bases remaining between them. Germline V gene data show CDR1 as SGHVS and CDR2 as FNYEAQ. CDR3 size: 15 residues. In DNA form, the CDR3 reads TGTGCCAGCAGCTTACTGGCGGGAAGCTACAATGAGCAGTTCTTC. This sequence encodes CASSLLAGSYNEQFF. Filled out from reference TRBV7-6 and TRBJ2-1, the complete variable domain reads GAGVSQSPRYKVTKRGQDVALRCDPISGHVSLYWYRQALGQGPEFLTYFNYEAQQDKSGLPNDRFSAERPEGSISTLTIQRTEQRDSAMYRCASSLLAGSYNEQFFGPGTRLTVL.

This chain uses TRBV7-3 with TRBJ2-3; 7 bases are shared with TRBD2. The trim removed 1 base at V and 5 bases at J, leaving 12 bases unmatched. CDR1 SGHTA and CDR2 FQGTGA come from the germline V gene. The CDR3 is 17 amino acids. The CDR3 protein is CASSLIGAGQVGDTQYF. CDR3 coding DNA: TGTGCCAGCAGCTTAATTGGAGCGGGGCAGGTGGGAGATACGCAGTATTTT.

This chain links TRBV14 with TRBJ2-3, with 8 bases that match TRBD1. J lost 5 bases, V lost 4 bases, and 8 bases had no gene match. The CDR3 is 15 amino acids. Per the germline V gene, CDR1 is SGHDN and CDR2 is FVKESK. CDR3 DNA: TGTGCCAGCAGCCCTAGGGACAGGCCGCGAGATACGCAGTATTTT. Translated, it gives CASSPRDRPRDTQYF.

This chain joins TRBV9 and TRBJ1-2, with 8 bases that match TRBD1. This CDR3 has 15 residues. The V and J ends lost 4 bases and 4 bases, in that order; junction bases with no gene match: 9. Germline V gives CDR1 SGDLS, CDR2 YYNGEE. The CDR3 reads CASSSSGGTGYGYTF. CDR3 DNA: TGTGCCAGCAGCTCATCTGGCGGGACAGGCTATGGCTACACCTTC.

CDR3 bases: TGTGCCAGCAGCTTAGGGCAGATGCAGAACACTGAAGCTTTCTTT. This gives the protein CASSLGQMQNTEAFF. The chain uses TRBV7-4 and TRBJ1-1; D ambiguous. Trimming shortened V by 1 base and J by 1 base, and 10 bases separated the two germline ends. The CDR3 length is 15 residues. CDR1 is SGHVT and CDR2 is SQSDAQ in the germline V gene.

The table lists this clone with a few counts. This chain uses TRBV5-1 with TRBJ1-2, with 7 bases matching TRBD1. The germline CDR1 and CDR2 sequences are SGHRS and YFSETQ. Unmatched junction bases numbered 7, after V lost 4 bases and J lost 4 bases. This CDR3 has 14 residues. The CDR3 sequence is CASSQTGTAYGYTF. CDR3 nucleotide sequence: TGCGCCAGCAGCCAAACCGGGACAGCCTATGGCTACACCTTC. The full variable domain, in which reference TRBV5-1 and TRBJ1-2 provide the parts outside the CDR3, is KAGVTQTPRYLIKTRGQQVTLSCSPISGHRSVSWYQQTPGQGLQFLFEYFSETQRNKGNFPGRFSGRQFSNSRSEMNVSTLELGDSALYLCASSQTGTAYGYTFGSGTRLTVV.

V usage is TRBV7-3 and J usage is TRBJ2-1; 8 bases are shared with TRBD1. Trimming removed 5 bases from V and 2 bases from J; junction bases left unmatched: 5. Germline loops: CDR1 SGHTA, CDR2 FQGTGA. The CDR3 extends over 15 amino acids. The CDR3 protein is CASSVDRGPYNEQFF. The CDR3 DNA sequence: TGTGCCAGCAGCGTAGACAGGGGACCCTACAATGAGCAGTTCTTC.

CDR3: CASSYKRSLSSYNEQFF. Here the CDR3 DNA reads TGTGCCAGCAGCTATAAAAGAAGCCTTAGCTCCTACAATGAGCAGTTCTTC. The rearrangement links TRBV11-2 to TRBJ2-1; D is ambiguous. Germline V gene lookup returns CDR1 SGHAT and CDR2 FQNNGV. The CDR3 totals 17 residues. Trimming shortened V by 4 bases and J by 0 bases, and 16 bases separated the two germline ends.